These 31 T cell receptor beta chains were all obtained from the same sample, sequenced in a study of OX40 agonist ivuxolimab in advanced cancers. The library was built by means of the immunoSEQ multiplex PCR assay. This is the immuneACCESS table as TCRdb keeps it, with only in-frame sequences that have V and J called. A part of the clones is gone; compared with another copy, unresolved V genes explain less than half, and the rest is unexplained. This sample lists around 90,000 clones; approximately 89% were detected once. The leading ten clones occupy roughly 4.5% of the sample. This sample comprised CD4+ or CD8+ T cells sorted from blood, obtained in a trial of the OX40 agonist ivuxolimab. These receptors originate from an adult with an advanced solid tumor such as melanoma, head and neck, liver or kidney cancer.

The rearrangement joins TRBV10-3 to TRBJ2-1; the match to TRBD2 covers 8 bases. This CDR3 region has 13 residues. CDR1 is ENHRY and CDR2 is SYGVKD in the germline V gene. V lost 7 bases and J lost 10; bases outside the gene matches: 9. CDR3 sequence reads: CAITGGGTDEQFF. The CDR3 nucleotides read TGTGCCATCACCGGGGGGGGCACGGACGAGCAGTTCTTC.

The chain uses TRBV11-2 and TRBJ1-2; weak D call: TRBD1 (6 bases). This CDR3 contains 15 residues. Germline assignment: CDR1 SGHAT and CDR2 FQNNGV. V dropped 1 base and J dropped 4 bases, with 13 bases sitting between them. The CDR3 loop reads CASSLVRTAFYGYTF. CDR3 DNA sequence: TGTGCCAGCAGCTTAGTTCGGACAGCCTTCTATGGCTACACCTTC.

Details on this clone: Other DNA sequences in this specimen translate into the identical CDR3. The chain combines TRBV5-1 with TRBJ2-3, with a tentative D call TRBD1 (6 bases). The CDR3 totals 15 residues. Trimming stripped 0 bases from V and 1 base from J, with 9 bases between. CDR1 is SGHRS and CDR2 is YFSETQ in the germline V gene. Here the CDR3 DNA reads TGCGCCAGCAGCTTGGAGGCAGGGGGCACAGATACGCAGTATTTT. This encodes CASSLEAGGTDTQYF.

The chain joins TRBV27 to TRBJ1-5; D unclear. Between the trimmed V and J ends, which lost 2 bases and 6 bases, there was a span of 11 bases. Germline CDR1 MNHEY, CDR2 SMNVEV (reference sequence). The length of the CDR3 is 14 residues. The CDR3 DNA follows: TGTGCCAGCAGTTTAGGGAGGGTTAGTCAGCCCCAGCATTTT. This codes for CASSLGRVSQPQHF.

The chain combines TRBV28 with TRBJ1-3; D call uncertain. Germline loops: CDR1 MDHEN, CDR2 SYDVKM. The V gene lost 3 bases and the J gene lost 0 bases, with 6 bases spanning the gap. The CDR3 has 14 residues. The CDR3 is CASSFLHSGNTIYF. The CDR3 DNA sequence: TGTGCCAGCAGTTTCTTACACTCTGGAAACACCATATATTTT.

The V gene is TRBV21-1, the J gene TRBJ2-1; the table's TRBD1 call for D was not verified on the DNA. TRBV21-1 is tagged as a pseudogene. This CDR3 region has 14 residues. CDR3 coding DNA: TGTGCCAGCGCAAAGGGGGTTGGCTACAATGAGCAGTTCTTC. The encoded protein is CASAKGVGYNEQFF.

The rearrangement uses TRBV5-1 and TRBJ2-1, with a tentative D call TRBD2 (5 bases). The CDR3 runs to 15 residues. Trimming removed 6 bases at V and 1 base at J, with 14 bases between. Germline V gives CDR1 SGHRS, CDR2 YFSETQ. As DNA, the CDR3 is TGCGCCAGCAACGTGCTGGGCGGGTCCTACAATGAGCAGTTCTTC. Its translation: CASNVLGGSYNEQFF.

This chain uses TRBV18 with TRBJ1-5; 7 bases agree with TRBD1. The CDR3 covers 13 residues. The V gene end was trimmed by 4 bases and the J gene end by 7 bases; junction bases not matched to a gene: 4. Germline V gives CDR1 KGHSH, CDR2 LQKENI. The CDR3 is CASSLDRAQPQHF. CDR3 DNA sequence: TGTGCCAGCTCACTCGACAGGGCGCAGCCCCAGCATTTT.

The V gene is TRBV6-5, the J gene TRBJ1-1; a weak D match, TRBD1 (5 bases). Per the germline V gene, CDR1 is MNHEY and CDR2 is SVGAGI. V shed 3 bases and J shed 0 bases, with 11 bases lying between them. The CDR3 extends over 15 amino acids. CDR3 coding DNA: TGTGCCAGCAGTTATTCAGGGCTGATGAACACTGAAGCTTTCTTT. Residues: CASSYSGLMNTEAFF.

With regard to this clone: Other DNA sequences in this specimen translate into the identical CDR3. The chain is built from TRBV6-1 and TRBJ1-5, with 10 bases that match TRBD1. J gave up 7 bases and V 4 bases, and 13 bases lay outside the gene matches. The CDR3 spans 17 residues. Germline V CDR1 and CDR2: MNHNS, SASEGT. DNA of the CDR3: TGTGCCAGCAGTGGCTCCGCCGACAGGGGGCGAGGCCAGCCCCAGCATTTT. As protein: CASSGSADRGRGQPQHF.

This clone occurred once. The chain recombines TRBV5-1 with TRBJ1-1, with TRBD1 matching over 8 bases. After removal of 6 bases from V and 4 bases from J, the junction contained 8 bases not matched to a gene. Germline CDR1 SGHRS, CDR2 YFSETQ. The CDR3 extends over 14 amino acids. The CDR3 sequence is CASIQDRAGTEAFF. Here the CDR3 DNA reads TGCGCCAGCATCCAGGACAGGGCTGGCACTGAAGCTTTCTTT.

This clone was counted a single time. The chain recombines TRBV14 with TRBJ2-7; 7 nucleotides line up with TRBD1. Germline V lookup: CDR1 SGHDN, CDR2 FVKESK. V lost 5 bases, J lost 6 bases, and 7 bases stayed unmatched. This CDR3 has 13 amino acids. The CDR3 region has the DNA TGTGCCAGCAGCTCAACGACAGGGTCCGAGCAGTACGTC. Its protein is CASSSTTGSEQYV.

The rearrangement uses TRBV7-2 and TRBJ2-3; no firm D call. V was clipped by 4 bases and J by 2 bases, with 10 bases between them. Germline V lookup: CDR1 SGHTA, CDR2 FQGNSA. CDR3 size: 14 residues. The CDR3 DNA is TGTGCCAGCAGCTATATCCGACTCACAGATACGCAGTATTTT. It specifies CASSYIRLTDTQYF.

The chain recombines TRBV2 with TRBJ1-1; TRBD1 aligns across 9 bases. Trimming took 3 bases from V and 8 from J; bases not matched to a gene: 7. The CDR3 spans 14 residues. Germline-derived CDR1 and CDR2 are SNHLY and FYNNEI. The CDR3 DNA reads as TGTGCCAGCAGTGAGTTTATAGGGACAGGGGAAGCTTTCTTT. Protein: CASSEFIGTGEAFF.

The rearrangement uses TRBV10-3 and TRBJ2-3, with 7 bases identical to TRBD2. The CDR3 totals 15 residues. Germline V gives CDR1 ENHRY, CDR2 SYGVKD. Trimming at V came to 3 bases and at J to 0 bases, leaving 3 bases not matched to a gene. CDR3 protein: CAISEFSGSTDTQYF. The CDR3 nucleotides are TGTGCCATCAGTGAATTTAGCGGGAGCACAGATACGCAGTATTTT.

The V gene is TRBV28, the J gene TRBJ2-1, with TRBD1 matching over 7 bases. The V gene's germline CDR1 is MDHEN and CDR2 SYDVKM. J lost 0 bases, V lost 5 bases, and 19 bases had no gene match. The CDR3 totals 20 residues. The CDR3 reads CASSLPPGQRSPSSYNEQFF. In DNA, the CDR3 is TGTGCCAGCAGTCTACCCCCGGGACAGCGGTCCCCGAGCTCCTACAATGAGCAGTTCTTC.

The chain combines TRBV10-3 with TRBJ1-6; D may be TRBD1 (5 bases). The CDR3 covers 14 residues. The V and J ends lost 0 bases and 7 bases respectively, with 7 bases between them. The germline V gene encodes CDR1 ENHRY and CDR2 SYGVKD. CDR3 nucleotides: TGTGCCATCAGTGAGTCAGGGGACAATTCACCCCTCCACTTT. This translates into CAISESGDNSPLHF.

In this sample, this clone turned up a few times. This chain joins TRBV28 and TRBJ2-1; no clear D. Germline V gene data show CDR1 as MDHEN and CDR2 as SYDVKM. The ends were cut back, 1 base at V and 16 bases at J, with 17 bases in the middle. The CDR3 sequence is 13 residues long. CDR3 protein: CASSLLSSRETFF. CDR3 sequence (DNA): TGTGCCAGCAGTTTATTATCCTCCCGAGAAACATTCTTC.

V is TRBV15 and J is TRBJ1-2; D perhaps matches TRBD1 (5 bases). The CDR3 has 14 residues. The V end lost 0 bases, the J end lost 2 bases, and 7 bases lay between the germline ends. Germline CDR1 is LNHNV and CDR2 is YYDKDF (reference sequence). The CDR3 DNA is TGTGCCACCAGCAGAGATCGGGGGAACTATGGCTACACCTTC. Translated: CATSRDRGNYGYTF. Drawing the rest from reference TRBV15 and TRBJ1-2, the complete variable domain is DAMVIQNPRYQVTQFGKPVTLSCSQTLNHNVMYWYQQKSSQAPKLLFHYYDKDFNNEADTPDNFQSRRPNTSFCFLDIRSPGLGDTAMYLCATSRDRGNYGYTFGSGTRLTVV.

CDR3 DNA: TGTGCCAGCAGCGCCCAGGGGGGCCATAGCAATCAGCCCCAGCATTTT. As protein: CASSAQGGHSNQPQHF. The chain uses TRBV5-5 and TRBJ1-5; 7 nucleotides line up with TRBD1. The germline gives CDR1 SGHKS, CDR2 YYEKEE (reference sequence). This CDR3 comprises 16 residues. J lost 0 bases, V lost 4 bases, and 7 bases had no gene match.

This rearrangement joins TRBV7-2 to TRBJ2-1, with 7 bases fitting TRBD2. CDR1 and CDR2 (germline): SGHTA, FQGNSA. There are 17 residues in the CDR3. V lost 2 bases and J lost 3; bases outside the gene matches: 10. In DNA, the CDR3 is TGTGCCAGCAGCTTAATTCCGGTGGGAGGGCTCTACAATGAGCAGTTCTTC. This translates into CASSLIPVGGLYNEQFF.

This chain uses TRBV18 with TRBJ1-5, with 8 bases that match TRBD1. Losses at the gene ends were 3 bases for V and 6 bases for J; bases not matched to a gene: 7. The CDR3 loop spans 15 amino acids. Germline V lookup: CDR1 KGHSH, CDR2 LQKENI. The chain's CDR3 is CASSPGQGAGQPQHF. For the CDR3, the DNA is TGTGCCAGCTCACCTGGCCAGGGGGCCGGTCAGCCCCAGCATTTT.

This clone was seen only once. The chain couples TRBV7-2 to TRBJ2-3; 14 bases fit TRBD2. J was trimmed by 3 bases and V by 0 bases; bases with no gene match: 5. The CDR3 is 18 amino acids. Per germline, CDR1 SGHTA and CDR2 FQGNSA. The CDR3 coding sequence is TGTGCCAGCAGCTTAGCCGGACTAGCGGGAGGAGGGACAGATACGCAGTATTTT. Its translation is CASSLAGLAGGGTDTQYF.

This clone turned up a few times. This chain uses TRBV7-9 with TRBJ1-2; weak D call: TRBD1 (5 bases). Germline assignment: CDR1 SEHNR and CDR2 FQNEAQ (reference sequence). V was clipped by 2 bases and J by 6 bases, with 10 bases between them. The CDR3 consists of 13 residues. In nucleotides, the CDR3 is TGTGCCAGCAGCTTACCGGGGCGGGATGGCTACACCTTC. It encodes CASSLPGRDGYTF. The full variable domain, completed using reference TRBV7-9 and TRBJ1-2, is DTGVSQNPRHKITKRGQNVTFRCDPISEHNRLYWYRQTLGQGPEFLTYFQNEAQLEKSRLLSDRFSAERPKGSFSTLEIQRTEQGDSAMYLCASSLPGRDGYTFGSGTRLTVV.

The gene calls are TRBV7-9 and TRBJ2-7; 9 bases match TRBD2. The length of the CDR3 is 16 residues. Germline CDR1 SEHNR, CDR2 FQNEAQ (reference sequence). J was trimmed by 7 bases and V by 3 bases; bases with no gene match: 13. In nucleotides, the CDR3 is TGTGCCAGCAGCTTCGGGAGACTAGCGGTTTTTGAAGAGCAGTACTTC. Amino acids: CASSFGRLAVFEEQYF.

This chain uses TRBV21-1 with TRBJ2-7; TRBD1, as called in the table, went unchecked against the DNA. TRBV21-1 is a pseudogene. The CDR3 has 15 residues. The CDR3, as DNA: TGTGCCAGCAGCTCGGGACAGGGGGTACCCTACGAGCAGTACGTC. Residues: CASSSGQGVPYEQYV.

The chain is built from TRBV19 and TRBJ1-1; TRBD1 matches at 7 bases. The J segment lost 3 bases and the V segment lost 5 bases, leaving 15 bases of the junction unmatched. CDR1 and CDR2 from the germline V gene are LNHDA and SQIVND (reference sequence). CDR3 length: 17 amino acids. The CDR3 reads CASSGGGGGFSDTEAFF. The DNA of the CDR3 is TGTGCCAGTAGTGGGGGAGGGGGCGGTTTTTCGGACACTGAAGCTTTCTTT.

This rearrangement joins TRBV28 to TRBJ2-3, with 13 bases fitting TRBD2. The CDR3 spans 15 residues. Trimming removed 6 bases from V and 5 bases from J; junction bases left unmatched: 5. Per the germline V gene, CDR1 is MDHEN and CDR2 is SYDVKM. The DNA for the CDR3 is TGTGCCAGCAGGAGGACTAGCGGGAGAGGAGATACGCAGTATTTT. Translating gives CASRRTSGRGDTQYF. Using reference TRBV28 and TRBJ2-3 for the parts outside the CDR3, the full variable domain is DVKVTQSSRYLVKRTGEKVFLECVQDMDHENMFWYRQDPGLGLRLIYFSYDVKMKEKGDIPEGYSVSREKKERFSLILESASTNQTSMYLCASRRTSGRGDTQYFGPGTRLTVL.

The rearrangement joins TRBV2 to TRBJ1-5, with a weak D call TRBD1 (6 bases). The germline V gene encodes CDR1 SNHLY and CDR2 FYNNEI. The CDR3 has 16 amino acids. Trimming left V 3 bases short and J 7 bases short, with 19 bases between. The CDR3 sequence is CASSEGGGGTGQPQHF. The DNA for the CDR3 is TGTGCCAGCAGTGAGGGGGGGGGCGGAACAGGGCAGCCCCAGCATTTT.

CDR3 in DNA: TGTGCCAGCAGCTTAGAAGGCTTTAGCACAGATACGCAGTATTTT. Translating it yields CASSLEGFSTDTQYF. This sequence joins TRBV7-9 and TRBJ2-3; no clear D gene. The CDR3 is made up of 15 amino acids. Germline V CDR1 and CDR2: SEHNR, FQNEAQ (reference sequence). Trimming removed 1 base at V and 0 bases at J, with 8 bases between.

This clone was counted a single time. The chain links TRBV7-9 to TRBJ2-5; 8 bases fit TRBD1. Germline trimming cut 4 bases from V and 1 base from J; bases unmatched to any gene: 2. Germline assignment: CDR1 SEHNR and CDR2 FQNEAQ (reference sequence). CDR3 size: 14 residues. DNA of the CDR3: TGTGCCAGCAGCTCCGGGACAGGCCAAGAGACCCAGTACTTC. Residues: CASSSGTGQETQYF.